This record concerns one T cell receptor (beta chain) sequence. Libraries were prepared by immunoSEQ multiplex PCR; TCRdb keeps only in-frame clonotypes and omits some of them. Of some 80,000 clones listed, roughly nine tenths were seen once; the top ten hold 2.5% to 3.5%. This sample is part of a study of OX40 agonist ivuxolimab in advanced cancers. V dropped 4 bases and J dropped 7 bases, with 23 bases sitting between them. Germline V gene data show CDR1 as LNHDA and CDR2 as SQIVND (reference sequence). The CDR3 spans 16 residues. This receptor was obtained from an adult with an advanced solid tumor such as melanoma, head and neck, liver or kidney cancer. This specimen was CD4+ or CD8+ T cells sorted from blood, taken in a trial of the OX40 agonist ivuxolimab. The chain recombines TRBV19 with TRBJ2-7; D possibly corresponds to TRBD2 (6 bases). The CDR3 here is CASSRVAVPSGGEQYF. In DNA, the CDR3 is TGTGCCAGTAGTAGAGTAGCGGTCCCTTCCGGAGGTGAGCAGTACTTC.